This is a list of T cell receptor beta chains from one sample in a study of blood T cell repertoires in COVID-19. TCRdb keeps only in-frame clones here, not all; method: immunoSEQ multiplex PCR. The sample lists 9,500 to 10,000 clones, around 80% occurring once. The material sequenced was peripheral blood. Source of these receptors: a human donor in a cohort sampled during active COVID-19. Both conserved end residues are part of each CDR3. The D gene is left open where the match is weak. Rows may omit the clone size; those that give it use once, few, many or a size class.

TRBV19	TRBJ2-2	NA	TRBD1	TGTGCCAGTAAAGTTCAGGGGGCGGACACCGGGGAGCTGTTTTTT	CASKVQGADTGELFF
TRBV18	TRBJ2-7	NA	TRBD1	TGTGCCAGCTCACGGACAGGGGCGAATTATTACGAGCAGTACTTC	CASSRTGANYYEQYF
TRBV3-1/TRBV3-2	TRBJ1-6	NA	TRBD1	TGTGCCAGCAGGAAGGGACAGGAGAATTCACCCCTCCACTTT	CASRKGQENSPLHF
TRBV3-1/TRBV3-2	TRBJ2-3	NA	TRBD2	TGTGCCAGCAGCCTTGGACTAGCGGGGACAGATACGCAGTATTTT	CASSLGLAGTDTQYF
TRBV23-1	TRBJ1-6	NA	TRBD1	TGCGCCAGCAGTCAGGAACACGGGACAGGTGAAAAACTCCTTAACTCCTATAATTCACCCCTCCACTTT	CASSQEHGTGEKLLNSYNSPLHF
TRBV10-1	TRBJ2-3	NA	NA	TGCGCCAGCAGTGAGTGGACGGTGGGGAGGACAGATACGCAGTATTTT	CASSEWTVGRTDTQYF
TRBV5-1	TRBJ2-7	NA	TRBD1	TGCGCCAGCAGCACGCGACAGGGGGCGTCGGAGGAGCAGTACTTC	CASSTRQGASEEQYF
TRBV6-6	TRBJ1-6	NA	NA	TGTGCCAGCAGAGGGGGTGTGTATTCACCCCTCCACTTT	CASRGGVYSPLHF
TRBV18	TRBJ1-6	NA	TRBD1	TGTGCCAGCTCAGTGGGACAGGGGCTTTCACCCCTCCACTTT	CASSVGQGLSPLHF
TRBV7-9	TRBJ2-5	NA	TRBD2	TGTGCCAGCAGCGCCGGGGACTCGGGGGGAGAGACCCAGTACTTC	CASSAGDSGGETQYF
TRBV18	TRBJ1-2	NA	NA	TGTGCCAGCTCACCCCCTGGTGGGGGGTATGGCTACACCTTC	CASSPPGGGYGYTF
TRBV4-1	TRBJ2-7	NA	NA	TGCGCCAGCAGCCAAGACCAGACAGGATACTACGAGCAGTACTTC	CASSQDQTGYYEQYF
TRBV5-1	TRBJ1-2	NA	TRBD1	TGCGCCAGCAGCCCAAACTCCGGGACAGGGGGCTGGTATGGCTACACCTTC	CASSPNSGTGGWYGYTF
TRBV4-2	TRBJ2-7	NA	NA	TGTGCCAGCAGCCAAGATTTGGTTCGGGGCTACGAGCAGTACTTC	CASSQDLVRGYEQYF
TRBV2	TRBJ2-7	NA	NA	TGTGCCAGCTGCCATGATAGCTACGAGCAGTACTTC	CASCHDSYEQYF
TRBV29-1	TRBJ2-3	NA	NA	TGCAGCGTTGAAAACCAGGTCACCGAAACCACAGATACGCAGTATTTT	CSVENQVTETTDTQYF
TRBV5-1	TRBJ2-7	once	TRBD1	TGCGCCAGCAGCCCCCGACAGGGTTCCCTTCTAAACGAACGCTACGAGCAGTACTTC	CASSPRQGSLLNERYEQYF
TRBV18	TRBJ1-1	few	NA	TGTGCCAGCTCACCGAACAGGGCCCTGAACACTGAAGCTTTCTTT	CASSPNRALNTEAFF
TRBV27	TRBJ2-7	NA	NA	TGTGCCAGCAGTTTATCGGCAGGGGAGCCCTACGAGCAGTACTTC	CASSLSAGEPYEQYF
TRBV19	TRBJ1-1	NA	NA	TGTGCCAGTACCACGGCAGGGCCGATGAACACTGAAGCTTTCTTT	CASTTAGPMNTEAFF
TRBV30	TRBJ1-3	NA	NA	TGTGCCTGGAGTGTACTGATGGGGACTTCTGGAAACACCATATATTTT	CAWSVLMGTSGNTIYF
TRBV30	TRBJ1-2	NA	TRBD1	TGTGCCTGGAGTCGGGACAGGCCTAGGGGCTACACCTTC	CAWSRDRPRGYTF
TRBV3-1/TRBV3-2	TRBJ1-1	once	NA	TGTGCCAGCAGCCAAGAGGGGCAGCCCGAAGCTTTCTTT	CASSQEGQPEAFF
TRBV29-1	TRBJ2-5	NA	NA	TGCAGCGTTGTAATCTCCCAAGAGACCCAGTACTTC	CSVVISQETQYF
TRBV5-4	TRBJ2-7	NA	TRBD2	TGTGCCAGCAGCTTGGTTCAGCTAGCGGGGACTTCCTCCGAGCAGTACTTC	CASSLVQLAGTSSEQYF
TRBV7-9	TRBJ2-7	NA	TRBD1	TGTGCCAGCAGCCAGGGACAGGGGACGTGGGAGCAGTACTTC	CASSQGQGTWEQYF
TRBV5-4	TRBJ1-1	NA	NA	TGTGCCAGCAGCTTGCAGGGGATGAACACTGAAGCTTTCTTT	CASSLQGMNTEAFF
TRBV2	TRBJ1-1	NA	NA	TGTGCCAGCCCTCTTCGCGGCACCGAGAACACTGAAGCTTTCTTT	CASPLRGTENTEAFF
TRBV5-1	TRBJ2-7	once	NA	TGCGCCAGCAGCCTCGGGACAAACTACGAGCAGTACTTC	CASSLGTNYEQYF
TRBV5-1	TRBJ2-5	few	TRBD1	TGCGCCAGCAGCCTTATAAGGACAGGGGGCGGACGAGAGACCCAGTACTTC	CASSLIRTGGGRETQYF
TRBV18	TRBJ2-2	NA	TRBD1	TGTGCCAGCTCACCACGGGGACAGGGAACGAACACCGGGGAGCTGTTTTTT	CASSPRGQGTNTGELFF
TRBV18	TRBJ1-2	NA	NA	TGTGCCAGCTCACCTGCGTCCCGGGACATTCCTGAGAACTATGGCTACACCTTC	CASSPASRDIPENYGYTF
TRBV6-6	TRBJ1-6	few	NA	TGTGCCAGCAGTTACCAAGTCAGGCTCGGATCACCCCTCCACTTT	CASSYQVRLGSPLHF
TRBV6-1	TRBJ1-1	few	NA	TGTGCCAGCAGTGAAAGGCAGGTCCTCACTGAAGCTTTCTTT	CASSERQVLTEAFF
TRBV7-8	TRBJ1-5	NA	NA	TGTGCCAGCAGCTTAGCGGGCAGGGCTAAGATTGATCAGCCCCAGCATTTT	CASSLAGRAKIDQPQHF
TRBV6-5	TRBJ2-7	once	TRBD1	TGTGCCAGCAGACAGGGGCCGAACTACGAGCAGTACTTC	CASRQGPNYEQYF
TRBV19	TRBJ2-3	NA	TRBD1	TGTGCCAGTAGCCGACAGGGGTATGGCACGCAGTATTTT	CASSRQGYGTQYF
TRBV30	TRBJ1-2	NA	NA	TGTGCCTGGAGTCGATTACAGAACTATGGCTACACCTTC	CAWSRLQNYGYTF
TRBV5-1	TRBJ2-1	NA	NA	TGCGCCAGCAGCTTGGAGGCGGGAACCAATGAGCAGTTCTTC	CASSLEAGTNEQFF
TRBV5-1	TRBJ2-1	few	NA	TGCGCCAGCAGCGGTAGCAATGAGCAGTTCTTC	CASSGSNEQFF
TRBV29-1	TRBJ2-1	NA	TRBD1	TGCAGCGTTGAAGTGTGGGACAGCTCCTACAATGAGCAGTTCTTC	CSVEVWDSSYNEQFF
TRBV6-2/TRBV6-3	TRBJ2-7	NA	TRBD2	TGTGCCAGCAGCCGCGGGGGGAAGCAAGGGGAGCAGTACTTC	CASSRGGKQGEQYF
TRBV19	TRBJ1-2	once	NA	TGTGCCAGCGGAGCCCTAATGACGGGGTATGGCTACACCTTC	CASGALMTGYGYTF
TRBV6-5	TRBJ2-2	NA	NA	TGTGCCAGCAGGGGCGACAGGAACACCGGGGAGCTGTTTTTT	CASRGDRNTGELFF
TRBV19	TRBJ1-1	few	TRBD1	TGTGCCAGTAGACCGGGACAGGTTAACACTGAAGCTTTCTTT	CASRPGQVNTEAFF
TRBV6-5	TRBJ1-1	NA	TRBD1	TGTGCCAGCACCACCGGGACAGGGGTTTCTGAAGCTTTCTTT	CASTTGTGVSEAFF
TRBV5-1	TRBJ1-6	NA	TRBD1	TGCGCCAGCAGTTCGGACAGGGGCGGGATTTCACCCCTCCACTTT	CASSSDRGGISPLHF
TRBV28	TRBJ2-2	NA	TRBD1	TGTGCCAGCAGAAGGGACAGAAGCACCGGGGAGCTGTTTTTT	CASRRDRSTGELFF
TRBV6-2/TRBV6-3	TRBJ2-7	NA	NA	TGTGCCAGCAGTTACTCTGAGAGCTACGAGCAGTACTTC	CASSYSESYEQYF
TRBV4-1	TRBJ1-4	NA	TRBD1	TGCGCCAGCAGCCCGAGAGGAGGGGGCGCCTCTAATGAAAAACTGTTTTTT	CASSPRGGGASNEKLFF
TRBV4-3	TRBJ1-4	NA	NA	TGCGCCAGCAGCCAAGCACAGGGCTTTGCTGAAAAACTGTTTTTT	CASSQAQGFAEKLFF
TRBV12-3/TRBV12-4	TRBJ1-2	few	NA	TGTGCCAGCAGTTTATCGCGCGGGTATGGCTACACCTTC	CASSLSRGYGYTF
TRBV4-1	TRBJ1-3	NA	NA	TGCGCCAGCAGCCAAGATGTCTACTCTGGAAACACCATATATTTT	CASSQDVYSGNTIYF
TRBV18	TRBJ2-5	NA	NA	TGTGCCAGCTCACCAGAACTAGAAGAGACCCAGTACTTC	CASSPELEETQYF
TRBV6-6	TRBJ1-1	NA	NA	TGTGCCAGCAGTTACCTTGGACAGAAAGCCGAAGCTTTCTTT	CASSYLGQKAEAFF